This entry describes one T cell receptor beta chain. Its target is not known. J was trimmed by 6 bases and V by 6 bases; bases with no gene match: 12. CDR1 LNHDA and CDR2 SQIVND come from the germline V gene (reference sequence). There are 15 residues in the CDR3. These data are taken from a study of T-cell reconstitution after alpha-beta-depleted transplantation in children. Study-wide results and limits: It was surviving recipient T cells and thymic progenitors that gave some patients high TCRbeta diversity at day 60. Reportedly, only several hundred clones from non-depleted graft cells drove alpha-beta T-cell counts at about two months.

It was with unique molecular identifiers that the TCRbeta library was prepared. TCRdb fed the PCR reads into MiXCR, producing one record per CDR3 protein. The data contain 450,000 to 550,000 distinct CDR3 sequences, 9.5% to 12% of them singletons. The V call is TRBV19, the J call TRBJ1-1, with TRBD1 matching 8 bases. The sample was PBMCs, mostly from graft donor cells, taken 180 days after TCRalphabeta/CD19-depleted stem cell transplant. This receptor was obtained from a female patient aged 2 to 10 who had a stem cell transplant for aplastic anemia, so the T cells may come from the graft donor. For the CDR3, the DNA is TGTGCCAGTAGGACAGGGGATCTGAATGTTGCTGAAGCTTTCTTT. Amino acids: CASRTGDLNVAEAFF.